What follows are 27 T cell receptor beta chains derived from one specimen sequenced in a study of cytotoxic CD8 clonotypes in ibrutinib-treated CLL. Sequencing was performed with immunoSEQ multiplex PCR; in TCRdb, only in-frame clones are kept and a portion is missing. Of 80,000 to 95,000 clones in the sample, about four fifths were seen once. The sample here was PBMCs, taken after 12 months of ibrutinib treatment. All receptors derive from a human donor with chronic lymphocytic leukemia.

The CDR3 bases are TGTGCCAGCAGTTTATGGCCCTCCGGGACGTGGTATGGCTACACCTTC. It is translated as CASSLWPSGTWYGYTF. The V and J genes are TRBV28 and TRBJ1-2, with a tentative D call TRBD1 (5 bases). Trimming left V 0 bases short and J 5 bases short, with 16 bases between. From germline, CDR1 is MDHEN and CDR2 SYDVKM. The length of the CDR3 is 16 residues.

The chain is built from TRBV19 and TRBJ1-2, with D possibly TRBD1 on 6 matching bases. Germline V gene lookup returns CDR1 LNHDA and CDR2 SQIVND (reference sequence). The CDR3 is made up of 13 amino acids. Trimming shortened V by 4 bases and J by 4 bases, and 10 bases separated the two germline ends. The CDR3 sequence: CASSRTVGYGYTF. CDR3 in DNA: TGTGCCAGTAGTAGGACAGTGGGCTATGGCTACACCTTC.

The chain joins TRBV28 to TRBJ2-3, with D perhaps matching TRBD2 (6 bases). Germline CDR1 is MDHEN and CDR2 is SYDVKM. This CDR3 is 13 amino acids long. Deletions cut 8 bases from V and 3 bases from J, with 12 bases between. The CDR3 sequence: CASGGGATDTQYF. The CDR3 DNA is TGTGCCAGCGGCGGAGGGGCAACAGATACGCAGTATTTT. Using reference TRBV28 and TRBJ2-3 for the parts outside the CDR3, the full variable domain is DVKVTQSSRYLVKRTGEKVFLECVQDMDHENMFWYRQDPGLGLRLIYFSYDVKMKEKGDIPEGYSVSREKKERFSLILESASTNQTSMYLCASGGGATDTQYFGPGTRLTVL.

This clone was counted many times. This chain joins TRBV15 and TRBJ2-3; no firm D call. The length of the CDR3 is 12 residues. Germline assignment: CDR1 LNHNV and CDR2 YYDKDF (reference sequence). The V end was cut by 0 bases, the J end by 9 bases, with 7 bases between. CDR3 coding DNA: TGTGCCACCAGCAGAGATCAGACAACGCAGTATTTT. Translating it yields CATSRDQTTQYF.

This chain uses TRBV7-8 with TRBJ2-3; 11 bases fit TRBD2. The CDR3 consists of 16 residues. Germline-derived CDR1 and CDR2 are SGHVS and FQNEAQ. Trimming removed 5 bases from V and 0 bases from J; junction bases left unmatched: 4. CDR3 DNA sequence: TGTGCCAGCAGCCCCCGGACTAGCGGGAGCACAGATACGCAGTATTTT. It is translated as CASSPRTSGSTDTQYF. Combining the CDR3 with reference TRBV7-8 and TRBJ2-3 gives the whole variable domain GAGVSQSPRYKVAKRGQDVALRCDPISGHVSLFWYQQALGQGPEFLTYFQNEAQLDKSGLPSDRFFAERPEGSVSTLKIQRTQQEDSAVYLCASSPRTSGSTDTQYFGPGTRLTVL.

The J gene is TRBJ2-2, the V gene TRBV6-6, with D perhaps matching TRBD2 (6 bases). The CDR3 extends over 14 amino acids. The germline CDR1 and CDR2 sequences are MNHNY and SVGAGI (reference sequence). Trimming removed 2 bases from V and 6 bases from J, with 10 bases in between. Here the CDR3 DNA reads TGTGCCAGCAGTTACCGGGGACTGCCCGGGGAGCTGTTTTTT. It encodes CASSYRGLPGELFF.

The gene calls are TRBV5-1 and TRBJ1-1, with a weak D call TRBD1 (5 bases). The CDR3 sequence is 13 residues long. The V end lost 0 bases, the J end lost 6 bases, and 9 bases lay between the germline ends. Per germline, CDR1 SGHRS and CDR2 YFSETQ. CDR3 region: CASSLAGAAEAFF. The CDR3 coding sequence is TGCGCCAGCAGCTTGGCTGGGGCAGCTGAAGCTTTCTTT.

The chain is built from TRBV19 and TRBJ2-1; D is tentatively TRBD1 or TRBD2 (6 bases each). V lost 5 bases to trimming and J lost 10 bases, with 15 bases between them. This CDR3 has 13 amino acids. Germline CDR1 is LNHDA and CDR2 is SQIVND (reference sequence). CDR3 coding DNA: TGTGCCAGTAGTCCCCCAGGGGCGGGGGAGCAGTTCTTC. Translated: CASSPPGAGEQFF.

The genes are TRBV10-3 and TRBJ2-7, with D unresolved. This CDR3 spans 12 amino acids. The V and J ends lost 2 bases and 3 bases respectively, with 5 bases between them. CDR1 is ENHRY, CDR2 SYGVKD, per germline. CDR3 nucleotide sequence: TGTGCCATCAGTGAGAAAAGCTACGAGCAGTACTTC. Amino acids: CAISEKSYEQYF.

This clone was seen once. The chain uses TRBV7-2 and TRBJ2-5; 7 bases are a match to TRBD1. The CDR3 is made up of 15 amino acids. J gave up 5 bases and V 5 bases, and 11 bases lay outside the gene matches. Germline assignment: CDR1 SGHTA and CDR2 FQGNSA. In nucleotides, the CDR3 is TGTGCCAGCAGCCCCCAGCCGACAGGGTCGGAGACCCAGTACTTC. It codes for CASSPQPTGSETQYF.

The gene calls are TRBV5-5 and TRBJ2-7; 8 bases agree with TRBD1. Per the germline V gene, CDR1 is SGHKS and CDR2 is YYEKEE (reference sequence). The CDR3 is made up of 14 amino acids. With 3 bases clipped from V and 5 bases from J, the junction kept 7 bases outside the gene matches. CDR3 region: CASSSRGRGDEQYF. In nucleotides, the CDR3 is TGTGCCAGCAGCTCCAGGGGGCGCGGCGACGAGCAGTACTTC.

This clone was picked up one time. The CDR3: CASSPTTSRDTQYF. CDR3 bases: TGTGCCAGTAGTCCAACGACTAGCAGGGATACGCAGTATTTT. The chain recombines TRBV19 with TRBJ2-3, with 7 nucleotides matching TRBD2. The length of the CDR3 is 14 residues. The germline gives CDR1 LNHDA, CDR2 SQIVND (reference sequence). V trimming: 5 bases; J trimming: 6 bases; junction bases outside the gene matches: 8.

This clone has only a few counts. This rearrangement joins TRBV6-1 to TRBJ2-2; D gene ambiguous. This CDR3 is 13 amino acids long. The germline gives CDR1 MNHNS, CDR2 SASEGT. With 6 bases removed from V and 7 bases from J, the gap between germline ends came to 12 bases. CDR3 protein: CASSLRADGELFF. For the CDR3, the DNA is TGTGCCAGCAGCCTCCGGGCCGACGGGGAGCTGTTTTTT.

V is TRBV7-2 and J is TRBJ2-1; possible D gene TRBD2, 7 bases. V shed 3 bases and J shed 0 bases, with 9 bases lying between them. Germline CDR1 is SGHTA and CDR2 is FQGNSA. The length of the CDR3 is 15 residues. Here the CDR3 DNA reads TGTGCCAGCAGCTTGGGGGGGCCCTCCTACAATGAGCAGTTCTTC. Amino acid sequence: CASSLGGPSYNEQFF. Full variable domain (remainder filled in from reference TRBV7-2 and TRBJ2-1): GAGVSQSPSNKVTEKGKDVELRCDPISGHTALYWYRQSLGQGLEFLIYFQGNSAPDKSGLPSDRFSAERTGGSVSTLTIQRTQQEDSAVYLCASSLGGPSYNEQFFGPGTRLTVL.

The chain employs TRBV27 and TRBJ1-2; perhaps TRBD1 as D (5 bases). The V end lost 3 bases, the J end lost 4 bases, and 21 bases lay between the germline ends. This CDR3 spans 17 amino acids. Germline CDR1 MNHEY, CDR2 SMNVEV (reference sequence). Here the CDR3 DNA reads TGTGCCAGCAGTTTTTGGGGTGGGGGGATGGGCAGCTATGGCTACACCTTC. Translated, it gives CASSFWGGGMGSYGYTF.

The V gene is TRBV4-3, the J gene TRBJ1-2; D not resolved. Looked up from germline, CDR1 is LGHNA and CDR2 is YSLEER. This CDR3 has 13 amino acids. Trimming cost V 3 bases and J 5 bases, with 10 bases left between them. CDR3 nucleotides: TGCGCCAGCAGCCACGGCGGACCGTATGGCTACACCTTC. Its protein is CASSHGGPYGYTF.

The chain couples TRBV7-2 to TRBJ2-7, with 7 positions matching TRBD1. The V gene's germline CDR1 is SGHTA and CDR2 FQGNSA. Losses at the gene ends were 0 bases for V and 2 bases for J; bases not matched to a gene: 4. The CDR3 consists of 15 residues. CDR3 DNA sequence: TGTGCCAGCAGCTTAGCGCCCGACAGGGCCTACGAGCAGTACTTC. It codes for CASSLAPDRAYEQYF.

CDR3 loop: CASSQESAGRNSPLHF. CDR3 nucleotides: TGCGCCAGCAGCCAAGAGAGCGCAGGGAGGAATTCACCCCTCCACTTT. The rearrangement links TRBV4-3 to TRBJ1-6; D perhaps matches TRBD1 (5 bases). V lost 0 bases, J lost 7 bases, and 13 bases lay in between. This CDR3 has 16 residues. Germline V gene data show CDR1 as LGHNA and CDR2 as YSLEER.

This clone has just one count. V usage is TRBV5-1 and J usage is TRBJ2-5, with a weak D call TRBD1 (5 bases). Germline lookup yields CDR1 SGHRS and CDR2 YFSETQ. V dropped 4 bases and J dropped 3 bases, with 10 bases sitting between them. The length of the CDR3 is 13 residues. The CDR3 region is CASSAQTEETQYF. CDR3 DNA sequence: TGCGCCAGCAGCGCCCAGACAGAAGAGACCCAGTACTTC.

The rearrangement links TRBV30 to TRBJ2-1; 13 bases map to TRBD2. V lost 5 bases to trimming and J lost 0 bases; unmatched junction nucleotides: 4. Germline V gene lookup returns CDR1 GTSNPN and CDR2 SVGIG (reference sequence). The CDR3 sequence is 16 residues long. The CDR3 region has the DNA TGTGCCTGGGGACTAGCGGGGGTAGCCTCCTACAATGAGCAGTTCTTC. Residues: CAWGLAGVASYNEQFF.

This CDR3 reads CASSFSTDTQYF. The CDR3 DNA sequence: TGTGCCAGCAGCTTCAGCACAGATACGCAGTATTTT. The rearrangement joins TRBV7-3 to TRBJ2-3; no firm D call. CDR1 and CDR2 from the germline V gene are SGHTA and FQGTGA. The V end lost 3 bases, the J end lost 0 bases, and 1 base lay between the germline ends. This CDR3 comprises 12 residues.

This clone appeared a single time. This chain joins TRBV5-1 and TRBJ2-7; either TRBD1 or TRBD2 may fit D (6 bases each). This CDR3 is built from 14 residues. Germline CDR1 reads SGHRS; CDR2 reads YFSETQ. Trimming pared 5 bases from V and 3 bases from J, leaving 15 bases between. CDR3 DNA: TGCGCCAGCAGGGCTCAAGGAGGGGGCTACGAGCAGTACTTC. Its protein is CASRAQGGGYEQYF.

The chain employs TRBV7-2 and TRBJ2-3; 12 nucleotides match TRBD2. The germline V gene has CDR1 SGHTA and CDR2 FQGNSA. The trim removed 5 bases at V and 2 bases at J, leaving 5 bases unmatched. This CDR3 comprises 16 residues. DNA for the CDR3: TGTGCCAGCAGCCCTCTAGCGGGGGGGGCCACAGATACGCAGTATTTT. As protein: CASSPLAGGATDTQYF.

This clone was observed a few times. The V gene is TRBV9, the J gene TRBJ2-3; D unclear. CDR3 length equals 16 residues. The V gene's germline CDR1 is SGDLS and CDR2 YYNGEE. V lost 0 bases, J lost 5 bases, and 16 bases lay in between. The DNA for the CDR3 is TGTGCCAGCAGCGTAGGGGTGGCGGCCCGAGGAGATACGCAGTATTTT. Translation: CASSVGVAARGDTQYF.

The chain is built from TRBV5-1 and TRBJ2-2; 7 bases align to TRBD1. V shed 5 bases, J shed 4 bases, and the junction held 2 bases outside the gene matches. The CDR3 sequence is 13 residues long. Looked up from germline, CDR1 is SGHRS and CDR2 is YFSETQ. In DNA, the CDR3 is TGCGCCAGCAGAGGGGGCCCCACCGGGGAGCTGTTTTTT. This translates into CASRGGPTGELFF.

J is TRBJ1-1 and V is TRBV5-5; D not resolved. CDR1 and CDR2 from the germline V gene are SGHKS and YYEKEE (reference sequence). V was trimmed by 3 bases and J by 2 bases, leaving 14 bases between them. This CDR3 spans 15 amino acids. The CDR3 nucleotides are TGTGCCAGCAGCTCCCACGGCGGACTAAACACTGAAGCTTTCTTT. This translates into CASSSHGGLNTEAFF.

The chain carries TRBV7-2 and TRBJ2-7; TRBD2 matches at 10 bases. J lost 4 bases, V lost 6 bases, and 6 bases had no gene match. The CDR3 runs 14 residues. CDR1 is SGHTA, CDR2 FQGNSA, per germline. Here the CDR3 reads CASSPGLAWYEQYF. The CDR3, as DNA: TGTGCCAGCAGTCCGGGACTAGCGTGGTACGAGCAGTACTTC.